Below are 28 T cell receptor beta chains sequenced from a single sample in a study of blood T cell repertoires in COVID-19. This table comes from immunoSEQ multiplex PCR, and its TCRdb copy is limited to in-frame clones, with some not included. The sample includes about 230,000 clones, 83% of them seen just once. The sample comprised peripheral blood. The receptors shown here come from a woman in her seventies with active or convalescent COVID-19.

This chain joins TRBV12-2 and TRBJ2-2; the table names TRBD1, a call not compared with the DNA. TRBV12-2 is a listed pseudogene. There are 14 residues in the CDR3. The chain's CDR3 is CASRRGKNTGELFF. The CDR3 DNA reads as TGTGCAAGTCGGAGGGGGAAGAACACCGGGGAGCTGTTTTTT.

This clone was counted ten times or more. CDR3 residues: CATTAGQTEAFF. The CDR3 DNA is TGTGCCACCACTGCGGGACAGACTGAAGCTTTCTTT. V usage is TRBV10-3 and J usage is TRBJ1-1; 7 nucleotides align to TRBD1. The CDR3 has 12 residues. J lost 5 bases, V lost 10 bases, and 7 bases had no gene match. Germline V lookup: CDR1 ENHRY, CDR2 SYGVKD.

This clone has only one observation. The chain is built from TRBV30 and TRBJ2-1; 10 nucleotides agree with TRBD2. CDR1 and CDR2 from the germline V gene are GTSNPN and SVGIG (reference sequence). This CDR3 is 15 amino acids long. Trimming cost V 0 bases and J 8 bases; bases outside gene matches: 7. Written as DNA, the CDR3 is TGTGCCTGGAGTGTACAGCGGGAGGGCCGCGATGAGCAGTTCTTC. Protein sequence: CAWSVQREGRDEQFF.

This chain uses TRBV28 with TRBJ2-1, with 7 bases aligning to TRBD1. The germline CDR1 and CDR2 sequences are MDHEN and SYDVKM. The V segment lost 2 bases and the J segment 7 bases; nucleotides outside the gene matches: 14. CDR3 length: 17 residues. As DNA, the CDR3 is TGTGCCAGCAGTTTACGACCCGCGACAGGGACCAAAAATGAGCAGTTCTTC. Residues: CASSLRPATGTKNEQFF.

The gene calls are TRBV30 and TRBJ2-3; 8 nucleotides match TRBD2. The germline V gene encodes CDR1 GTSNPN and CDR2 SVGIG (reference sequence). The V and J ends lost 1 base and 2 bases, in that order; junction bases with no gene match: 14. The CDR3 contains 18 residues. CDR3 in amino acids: CAWSGGGLGSGATDTQYF. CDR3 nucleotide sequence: TGTGCCTGGAGTGGTGGGGGGTTGGGTAGCGGGGCCACAGATACGCAGTATTTT.

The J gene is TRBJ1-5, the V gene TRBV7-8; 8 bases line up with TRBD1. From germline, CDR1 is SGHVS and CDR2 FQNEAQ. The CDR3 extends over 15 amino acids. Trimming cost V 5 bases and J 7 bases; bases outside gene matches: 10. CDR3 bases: TGTGCCAGCAGCCCCCCCAGGGGGCTCGGGCAGCCCCAGCATTTT. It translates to CASSPPRGLGQPQHF.

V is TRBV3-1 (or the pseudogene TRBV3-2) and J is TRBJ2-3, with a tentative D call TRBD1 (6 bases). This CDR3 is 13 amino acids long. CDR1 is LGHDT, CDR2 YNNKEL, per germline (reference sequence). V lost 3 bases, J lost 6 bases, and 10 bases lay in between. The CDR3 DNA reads TGTGCCAGCAGCCAGCCCACAGGGGATACGCAGTATTTT. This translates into CASSQPTGDTQYF.

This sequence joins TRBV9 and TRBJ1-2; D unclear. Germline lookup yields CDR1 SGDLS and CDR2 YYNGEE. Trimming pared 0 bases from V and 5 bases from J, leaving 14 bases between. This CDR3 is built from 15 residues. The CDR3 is CASSVGYDGIYGYTF. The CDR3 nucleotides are TGTGCCAGCAGCGTAGGCTACGACGGGATATATGGCTACACCTTC.

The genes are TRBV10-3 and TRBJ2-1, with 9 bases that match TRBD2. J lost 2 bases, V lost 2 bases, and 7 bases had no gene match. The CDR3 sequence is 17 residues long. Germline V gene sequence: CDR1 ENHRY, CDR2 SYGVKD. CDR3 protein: CAISEGSGGVAYNEQFF. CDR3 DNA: TGTGCCATCAGTGAGGGTAGCGGGGGAGTCGCCTACAATGAGCAGTTCTTC.

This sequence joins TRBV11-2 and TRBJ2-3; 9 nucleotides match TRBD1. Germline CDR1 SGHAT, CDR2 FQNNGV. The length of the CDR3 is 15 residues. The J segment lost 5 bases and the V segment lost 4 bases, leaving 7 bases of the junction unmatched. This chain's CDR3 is CASSSDRGSVDTQYF. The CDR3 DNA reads TGTGCCAGCAGCTCCGACAGGGGGTCGGTAGATACGCAGTATTTT.

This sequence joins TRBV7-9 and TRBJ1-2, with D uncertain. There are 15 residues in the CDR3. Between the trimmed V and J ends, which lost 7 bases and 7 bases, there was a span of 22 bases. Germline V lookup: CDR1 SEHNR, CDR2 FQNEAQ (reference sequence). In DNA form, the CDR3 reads TGTGCCAGCACCCCACCCCCGGAGAGTAGCCTTGGCTACACCTTC. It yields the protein CASTPPPESSLGYTF. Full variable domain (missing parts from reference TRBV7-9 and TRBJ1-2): DTGVSQNPRHKITKRGQNVTFRCDPISEHNRLYWYRQTLGQGPEFLTYFQNEAQLEKSRLLSDRFSAERPKGSFSTLEIQRTEQGDSAMYLCASTPPPESSLGYTFGSGTRLTVV.

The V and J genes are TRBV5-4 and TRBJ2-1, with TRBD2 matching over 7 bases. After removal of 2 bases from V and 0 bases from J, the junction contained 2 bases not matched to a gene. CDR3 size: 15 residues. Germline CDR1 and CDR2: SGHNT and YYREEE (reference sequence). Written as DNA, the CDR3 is TGTGCCAGCAGCTTCCCTAGCGGCTCCTACAATGAGCAGTTCTTC. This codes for CASSFPSGSYNEQFF.

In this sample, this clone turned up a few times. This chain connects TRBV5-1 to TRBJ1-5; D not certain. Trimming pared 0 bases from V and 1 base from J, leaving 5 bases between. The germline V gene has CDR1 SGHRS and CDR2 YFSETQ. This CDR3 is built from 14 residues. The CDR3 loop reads CASSLGASNQPQHF. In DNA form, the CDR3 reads TGCGCCAGCAGCTTGGGGGCCAGCAATCAGCCCCAGCATTTT. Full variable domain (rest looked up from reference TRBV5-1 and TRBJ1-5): KAGVTQTPRYLIKTRGQQVTLSCSPISGHRSVSWYQQTPGQGLQFLFEYFSETQRNKGNFPGRFSGRQFSNSRSEMNVSTLELGDSALYLCASSLGASNQPQHFGDGTRLSIL.

This chain's CDR3 is CASSIGQLNTEAFF. DNA of the CDR3: TGTGCCAGTAGTATTGGACAGCTGAACACTGAAGCTTTCTTT. The V and J genes are TRBV19 and TRBJ1-1; maybe TRBD1 (6 bases). The CDR3 sequence is 14 residues long. V was clipped by 3 bases and J by 0 bases, with 8 bases between them. Germline V gives CDR1 LNHDA, CDR2 SQIVND (reference sequence).

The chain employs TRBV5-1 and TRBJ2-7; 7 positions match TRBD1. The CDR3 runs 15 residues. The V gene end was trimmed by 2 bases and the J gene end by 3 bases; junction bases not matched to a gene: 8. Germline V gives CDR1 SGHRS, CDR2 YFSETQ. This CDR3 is CASSLSGTASYEQYF. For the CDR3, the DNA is TGCGCCAGCAGCTTATCCGGGACAGCTAGCTACGAGCAGTACTTC. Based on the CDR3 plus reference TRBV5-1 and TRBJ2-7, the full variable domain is KAGVTQTPRYLIKTRGQQVTLSCSPISGHRSVSWYQQTPGQGLQFLFEYFSETQRNKGNFPGRFSGRQFSNSRSEMNVSTLELGDSALYLCASSLSGTASYEQYFGPGTRLTVT.

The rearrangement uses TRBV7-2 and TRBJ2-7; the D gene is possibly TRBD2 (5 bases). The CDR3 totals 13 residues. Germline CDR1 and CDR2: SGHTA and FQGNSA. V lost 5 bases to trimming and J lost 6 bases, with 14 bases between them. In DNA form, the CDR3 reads TGTGCCAGCAGCACCGTCGACTATTTCGAGCAGTACTTC. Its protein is CASSTVDYFEQYF.

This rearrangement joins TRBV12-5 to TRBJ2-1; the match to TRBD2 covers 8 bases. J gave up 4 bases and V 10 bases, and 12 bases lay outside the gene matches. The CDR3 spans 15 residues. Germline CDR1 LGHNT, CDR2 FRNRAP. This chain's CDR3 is CATKGQRGKYNEQFF. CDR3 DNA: TGTGCTACAAAAGGTCAGCGGGGGAAGTACAATGAGCAGTTCTTC.

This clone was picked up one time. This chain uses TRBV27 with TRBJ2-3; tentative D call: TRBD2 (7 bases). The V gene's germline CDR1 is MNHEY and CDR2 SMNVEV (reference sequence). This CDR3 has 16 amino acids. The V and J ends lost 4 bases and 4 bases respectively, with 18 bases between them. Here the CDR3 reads CASSYLGGGWSDTQYF. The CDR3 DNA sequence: TGTGCCAGCAGTTACCTAGGGGGGGGGTGGTCAGATACGCAGTATTTT.

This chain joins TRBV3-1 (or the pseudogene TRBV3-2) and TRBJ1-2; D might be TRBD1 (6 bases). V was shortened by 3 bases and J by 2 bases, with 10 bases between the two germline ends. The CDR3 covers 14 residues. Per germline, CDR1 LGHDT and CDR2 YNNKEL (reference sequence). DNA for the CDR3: TGTGCCAGCAGCCACAGGGGATGGAACTATGGCTACACCTTC. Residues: CASSHRGWNYGYTF.

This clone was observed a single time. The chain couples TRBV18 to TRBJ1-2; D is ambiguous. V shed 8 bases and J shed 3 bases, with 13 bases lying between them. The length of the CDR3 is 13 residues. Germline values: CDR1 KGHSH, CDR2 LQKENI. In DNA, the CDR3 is TGTGCCAGCACGCCAAGCCGGGACTATGGCTACACCTTC. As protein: CASTPSRDYGYTF.

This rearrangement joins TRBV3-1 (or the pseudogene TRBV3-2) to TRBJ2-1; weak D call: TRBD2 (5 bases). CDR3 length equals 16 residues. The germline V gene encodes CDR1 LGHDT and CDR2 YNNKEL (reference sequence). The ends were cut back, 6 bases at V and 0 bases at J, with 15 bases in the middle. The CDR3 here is CASRADWGNSYNEQFF. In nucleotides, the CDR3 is TGTGCCAGCAGGGCGGACTGGGGAAACTCCTACAATGAGCAGTTCTTC.

CDR3 loop: CASSPDRVQDTQYF. CDR3 in DNA: TGTGCCAGCAGCCCTGACAGGGTGCAAGATACGCAGTATTTT. The chain combines TRBV3-1 (or the pseudogene TRBV3-2) with TRBJ2-3, with 7 bases lining up with TRBD1. With 4 bases clipped from V and 5 bases from J, the junction kept 6 bases outside the gene matches. This CDR3 is 14 amino acids long. CDR1 is LGHDT, CDR2 YNNKEL, per germline (reference sequence).

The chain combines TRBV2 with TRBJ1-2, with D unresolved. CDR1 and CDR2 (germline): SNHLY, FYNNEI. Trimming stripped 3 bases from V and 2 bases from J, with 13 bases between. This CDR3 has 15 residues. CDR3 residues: CASSDQPGENYGYTF. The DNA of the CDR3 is TGTGCCAGCAGTGATCAGCCAGGTGAGAACTATGGCTACACCTTC.

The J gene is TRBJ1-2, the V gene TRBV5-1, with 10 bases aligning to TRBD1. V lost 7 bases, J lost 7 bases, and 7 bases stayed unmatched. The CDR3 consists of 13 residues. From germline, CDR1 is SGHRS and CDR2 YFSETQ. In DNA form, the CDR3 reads TGCGCCAGCGGGACAGGGGATCTTGGTGGCTACACCTTC. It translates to CASGTGDLGGYTF.

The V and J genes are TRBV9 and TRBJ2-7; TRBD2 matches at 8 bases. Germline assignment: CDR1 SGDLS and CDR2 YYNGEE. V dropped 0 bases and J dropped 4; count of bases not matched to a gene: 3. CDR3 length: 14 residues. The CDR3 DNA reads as TGTGCCAGCAGCGTAGAAGCGGGGGCGTACGAGCAGTACTTC. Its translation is CASSVEAGAYEQYF.

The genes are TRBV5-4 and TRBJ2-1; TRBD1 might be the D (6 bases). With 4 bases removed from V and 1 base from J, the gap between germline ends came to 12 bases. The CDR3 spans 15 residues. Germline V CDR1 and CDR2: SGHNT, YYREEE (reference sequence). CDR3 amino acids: CASSRTVGSYNEQFF. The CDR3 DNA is TGTGCCAGCAGCCGGACAGTAGGGTCCTACAATGAGCAGTTCTTC.

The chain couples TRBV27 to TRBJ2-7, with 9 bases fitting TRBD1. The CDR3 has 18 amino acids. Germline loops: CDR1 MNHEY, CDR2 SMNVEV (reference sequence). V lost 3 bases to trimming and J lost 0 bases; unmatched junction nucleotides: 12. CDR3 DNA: TGTGCCAGCAGTTTTACTCCGGGACAGGGCTACTACTCCTACGAGCAGTACTTC. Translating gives CASSFTPGQGYYSYEQYF.

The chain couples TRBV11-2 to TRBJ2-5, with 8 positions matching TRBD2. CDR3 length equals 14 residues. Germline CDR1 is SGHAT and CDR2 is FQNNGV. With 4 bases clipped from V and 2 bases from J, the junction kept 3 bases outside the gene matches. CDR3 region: CASSWTSRQETQYF. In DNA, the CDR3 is TGTGCCAGCAGCTGGACTAGCAGGCAAGAGACCCAGTACTTC.